Here is one TCR beta chain with its context. The record originates from a study of blood T cell repertoires in COVID-19. The wider study: Both acute and convalescent COVID-19 samples were obtained from the United States, Italy and Spain.

Seattle patients were enrolled while actively infected and followed longitudinally. The repertoire was sequenced with immunoSEQ multiplex PCR; TCRdb's copy has only in-frame clones and lacks some. The data hold 300,000 to 350,000 clones, with about 93% observed a single time. In germline, CDR1 is MRHNA, CDR2 SNTAGT. The CDR3 contains 16 residues. The V end lost 0 bases, the J end lost 9 bases, and 18 bases lay between the germline ends. Sequencing was done on a sample of peripheral blood. The clonotype was recovered from a woman aged 25 to 39 with COVID-19, enrolled during active disease. The chain links TRBV6-4 to TRBJ2-1; D gene unclear. The CDR3 region is CASSDSSRGLTSEQFF. The CDR3 bases are TGTGCCAGCAGTGACTCGAGTCGTGGGCTAACAAGTGAGCAGTTCTTC.